What follows is one TCR beta chain and its context. Trimming removed 3 bases from V and 3 bases from J, with 8 bases in between. Germline CDR1 and CDR2: WSHSY and SAAADI. The CDR3 sequence is 13 residues long. This sample stems from a study of blood T cell repertoires in COVID-19. Here immunoSEQ multiplex PCR was the method, and the copy in TCRdb shows in-frame clones only, minus some. The sample holds about 190,000 clones, nearly 90% seen once. The TCR comes from a man in his fifties with acute or convalescent COVID-19. Sequenced input: peripheral blood. This rearrangement joins TRBV10-2 to TRBJ1-2; no clear D. The chain's CDR3 is CASSDGPHYGYTF. For the CDR3, the DNA is TGCGCCAGCAGTGATGGGCCCCACTATGGCTACACCTTC.